This T cell receptor (beta chain) was retrieved from a study of CD8 T cells in ankylosing spondylitis. Study results and limitations: Previously reported in reactive arthritis synovial fluid and blood were some of the motif variants. Typical of ankylosing spondylitis blood, it appeared, was a TCR beta motif of roughly eight highly homologous variants. Disease-linked clones were found to be CD8+ and relatively rare in peripheral blood.

TCRdb redid the calling of the 5' RACE reads with MiXCR, one entry per CDR3 protein. Found here are a few hundred thousand distinct CDR3 sequences, about 10% of them singletons; the top ten hold 21%. Trimming at V came to 7 bases and at J to 3 bases, leaving 4 bases not matched to a gene. Germline-derived CDR1 and CDR2 are MNHEY and SMNVEV (reference sequence). The CDR3 loop spans 14 amino acids. As concerns this clonotype: What it binds is unknown.

Sample: blood, either unsorted or a sorted T cell fraction (not recorded which). This TCR derives from a male donor with ankylosing spondylitis or in good health (not recorded which). The chain combines TRBV27 with TRBJ2-1; 9 bases are shared with TRBD2. CDR3 in DNA: TGTGCCAGCACCGCAGCGGGGGGCTACAATGAGCAGTTCTTC. Translated: CASTAAGGYNEQFF.